The clone carrying this TCR beta chain was observed a handful of times. Antigen: not known. Between the trimmed V and J ends, which lost 8 bases and 6 bases, there was a span of 11 bases. The CDR3 is 11 amino acids. Germline V gene sequence: CDR1 MDHEN, CDR2 SYDVKM. This record belongs to a study of beta chain features in type 1 diabetes. Isolated RNA was reverse transcribed in full, so expressed TCRB transcripts were sequenced. Repertoires were generated with immunoSEQ multiplex PCR, while TCRdb's copy carries only in-frame clones and drops some. The data show about 650,000 clones, around 12% seen once. Whole-study results and caveats: TCRB CDR3s were moderately but significantly shorter in Type 1 diabetes patients in all four CD4+ subsets.

This TCR derives from a man aged 30 to 45 with type 1 diabetes. The rearrangement uses TRBV28 and TRBJ2-7; D remains unclear. Sequencing was done on a sample of naive CD4+ T cells from blood. The CDR3 loop reads CASGPDLEQYF. In nucleotides, the CDR3 is TGTGCCAGCGGGCCAGACCTCGAGCAGTACTTC.